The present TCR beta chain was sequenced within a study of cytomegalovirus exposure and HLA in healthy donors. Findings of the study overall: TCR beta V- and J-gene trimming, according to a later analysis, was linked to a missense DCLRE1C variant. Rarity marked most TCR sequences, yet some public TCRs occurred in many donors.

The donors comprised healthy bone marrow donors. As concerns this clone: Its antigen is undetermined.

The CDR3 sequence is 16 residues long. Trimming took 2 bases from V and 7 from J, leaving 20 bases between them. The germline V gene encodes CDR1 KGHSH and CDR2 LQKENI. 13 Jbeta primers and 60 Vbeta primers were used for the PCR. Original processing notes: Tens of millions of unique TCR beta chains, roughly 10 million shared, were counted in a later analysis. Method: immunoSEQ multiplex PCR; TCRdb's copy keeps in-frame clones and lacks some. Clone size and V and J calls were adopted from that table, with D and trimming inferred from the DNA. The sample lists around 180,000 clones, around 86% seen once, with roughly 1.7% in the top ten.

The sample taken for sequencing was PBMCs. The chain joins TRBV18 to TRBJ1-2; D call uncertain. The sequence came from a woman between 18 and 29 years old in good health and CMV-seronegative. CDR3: CASSPGFQVAGFGYTF. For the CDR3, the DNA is TGTGCCAGCTCACCAGGGTTTCAGGTGGCGGGATTTGGCTACACCTTC.